The 12 T cell receptor beta chains presented below share a single source sample, sequenced in a study of cytomegalovirus exposure and HLA in healthy donors. 13 Jbeta primers and 60 Vbeta primers were used for the PCR. TCRdb keeps only in-frame clones here, not all; method: immunoSEQ multiplex PCR. The profile shows under 200,000 clones, about 83% of them singletons. Sequenced sample: PBMCs. Receptor source: a man aged 35-49 years in good health and CMV-seropositive.

The chain joins TRBV7-8 to TRBJ2-3, with a tentative D call TRBD2 (5 bases). The germline gives CDR1 SGHVS, CDR2 FQNEAQ. CDR3 length equals 14 residues. The V gene lost 5 bases and the J gene lost 5 bases, with 14 bases spanning the gap. DNA of the CDR3: TGTGCCAGCAGCCCGAAGGACTTCGGAGATACGCAGTATTTT. Translation gives CASSPKDFGDTQYF.

This clone has a single count. A junction end diverges from the germline sequence, so it may reflect a read error. The CDR3 coding sequence is TGTTCCAGCAGCTCGGGACAGGGGGATTTGTACGAGCAGTACTTC. Amino acid sequence: CSSSSGQGDLYEQYF. The rearrangement links TRBV7-9 to TRBJ2-7, with 11 bases fitting TRBD1. The CDR3 totals 15 residues. CDR1 SEHNR and CDR2 FQNEAQ come from the germline V gene (reference sequence). The full variable domain, with the rest looked up from reference TRBV7-9 and TRBJ2-7, is DTGVSQNPRHKITKRGQNVTFRCDPISEHNRLYWYRQTLGQGPEFLTYFQNEAQLEKSRLLSDRFSAERPKGSFSTLEIQRTEQGDSAMYLCSSSSGQGDLYEQYFGPGTRLTVT.

The chain couples TRBV27 to TRBJ2-1; D gene unclear. The V gene lost 0 bases and the J gene lost 0 bases, with 6 bases spanning the gap. Germline CDR1 MNHEY, CDR2 SMNVEV (reference sequence). CDR3 size: 15 residues. The CDR3 DNA reads as TGTGCCAGCAGTTTATCCCTAAGCTCCTACAATGAGCAGTTCTTC. As protein: CASSLSLSSYNEQFF.

V and J are TRBV7-2 and TRBJ2-1; D possibly corresponds to TRBD2 (5 bases). Germline assignment: CDR1 SGHTA and CDR2 FQGNSA. CDR3 length: 13 amino acids. V lost 3 bases, J lost 4 bases, and 7 bases lay in between. CDR3 sequence: CASSFGKYNEQFF. CDR3 bases: TGTGCCAGCAGCTTCGGGAAATACAATGAGCAGTTCTTC.

This chain joins TRBV30 and TRBJ1-5; tentative D call: TRBD1 (6 bases). The CDR3 spans 16 residues. Germline V lookup: CDR1 GTSNPN, CDR2 SVGIG (reference sequence). The V and J ends lost 2 bases and 5 bases respectively, with 19 bases between them. The CDR3 DNA reads as TGTGCCTGGAGTAAACAGGGACATAGCCGCGATCAGCCCCAGCATTTT. Amino acids: CAWSKQGHSRDQPQHF.

This chain uses TRBV4-1 with TRBJ2-7; 9 bases line up with TRBD1. CDR1 is MGHRA and CDR2 is YSYEKL in the germline V gene. This CDR3 is built from 16 residues. With 4 bases clipped from V and 2 bases from J, the junction kept 9 bases outside the gene matches. The CDR3: CASSRLQGTGTYEQYF. The CDR3 DNA is TGCGCCAGCAGCCGTTTGCAAGGGACAGGGACCTACGAGCAGTACTTC.

The CDR3 DNA reads TGTGCCAGCAGCCGCACCAGGGGCTCCTACGAGCAGTACTTC. Protein sequence: CASSRTRGSYEQYF. The chain employs TRBV11-1 and TRBJ2-7; tentative D call: TRBD1 (6 bases). Trimming took off 5 bases at V and 0 bases at J, with 11 bases between the two ends. The CDR3 covers 14 residues. Germline lookup yields CDR1 SGHAT and CDR2 FQDESV (reference sequence). The full variable domain, rest sourced from reference TRBV11-1 and TRBJ2-7, is EAEVAQSPRYKITEKSQAVAFWCDPISGHATLYWYRQILGQGPELLVQFQDESVVDDSQLPKDRFSAERLKGVDSTLKIQPAELGDSAMYLCASSRTRGSYEQYFGPGTRLTVT.

V usage is TRBV15 and J usage is TRBJ2-7; maybe TRBD2 (6 bases). In germline, CDR1 is LNHNV, CDR2 YYDKDF (reference sequence). This CDR3 has 13 residues. Trimming took off 6 bases at V and 3 bases at J, with 12 bases between the two ends. The CDR3 DNA reads TGTGCCACCAGTCAGGTGGGAGGCTACGAGCAGTACTTC. Encoded protein: CATSQVGGYEQYF.

The chain recombines TRBV27 with TRBJ2-1; 10 bases are a match to TRBD2. The CDR3 is 15 amino acids. The V gene end was trimmed by 6 bases and the J gene end by 5 bases; junction bases not matched to a gene: 7. The germline CDR1 and CDR2 sequences are MNHEY and SMNVEV (reference sequence). The CDR3 bases are TGTGCCAGCAGCCTGTCTAGCGGGAGCCACAATGAGCAGTTCTTC. It translates to CASSLSSGSHNEQFF.

The J gene is TRBJ2-1, the V gene TRBV25-1; a possible D gene is TRBD2 (7 bases). Looked up from germline, CDR1 is MGHDK and CDR2 is SYGVNS. Trimming took 1 base from V and 5 from J, leaving 15 bases between them. This CDR3 contains 16 residues. The CDR3 here is CASSEFRGATDNEQFF. The CDR3 coding sequence is TGTGCCAGCAGTGAATTTCGGGGGGCGACCGACAATGAGCAGTTCTTC.

This chain uses TRBV11-3 with TRBJ2-2, with 12 bases identical to TRBD2. The CDR3 loop spans 18 amino acids. Germline CDR1 is SGHNT and CDR2 is YENEEA. With 2 bases clipped from V and 3 bases from J, the junction kept 7 bases outside the gene matches. CDR3: CASSLLTSGSVYTGELFF. In DNA, the CDR3 is TGTGCCAGCAGCTTACTGACTAGCGGGAGTGTTTACACCGGGGAGCTGTTTTTT.

The chain has TRBV4-2 and TRBJ2-2; 10 bases map to TRBD2. Germline CDR1 is LGHNA and CDR2 is YNFKEQ. J gave up 4 bases and V 0 bases, and 5 bases lay outside the gene matches. This CDR3 spans 17 amino acids. CDR3 region: CASSQDSSGSFTGELFF. For the CDR3, the DNA is TGTGCCAGCAGCCAAGACTCTAGCGGGAGTTTCACCGGGGAGCTGTTTTTT.